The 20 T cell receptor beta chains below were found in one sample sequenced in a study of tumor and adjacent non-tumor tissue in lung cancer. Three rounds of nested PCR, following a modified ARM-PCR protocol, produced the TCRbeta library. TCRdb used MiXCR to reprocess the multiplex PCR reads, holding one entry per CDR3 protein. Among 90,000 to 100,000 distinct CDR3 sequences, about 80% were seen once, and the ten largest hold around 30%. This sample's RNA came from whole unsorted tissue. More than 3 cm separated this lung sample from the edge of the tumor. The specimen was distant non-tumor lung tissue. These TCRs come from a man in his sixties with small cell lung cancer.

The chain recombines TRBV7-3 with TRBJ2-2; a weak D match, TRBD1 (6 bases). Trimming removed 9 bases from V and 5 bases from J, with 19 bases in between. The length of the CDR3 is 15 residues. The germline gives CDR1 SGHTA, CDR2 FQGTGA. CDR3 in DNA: TGTGCCAGTAACTTAGATCAGGGGCGGACCGGGGAGCTGTTTTTT. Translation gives CASNLDQGRTGELFF.

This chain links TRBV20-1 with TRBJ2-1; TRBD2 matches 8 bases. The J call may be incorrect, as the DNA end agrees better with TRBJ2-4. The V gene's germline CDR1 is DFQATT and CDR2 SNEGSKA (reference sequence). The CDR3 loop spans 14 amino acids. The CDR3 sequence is CSIRGGSGGGDQYF. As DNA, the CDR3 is TGCAGTATTAGAGGGGGGTCGGGAGGGGGAGATCAGTACTTC.

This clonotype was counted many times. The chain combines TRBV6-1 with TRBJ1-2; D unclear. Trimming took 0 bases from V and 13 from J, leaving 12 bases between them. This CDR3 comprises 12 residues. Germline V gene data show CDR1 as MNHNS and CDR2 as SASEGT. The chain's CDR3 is CASSEAHGSFTF. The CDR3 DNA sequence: TGTGCCAGCAGTGAAGCGCACGGGTCGTTCACCTTC.

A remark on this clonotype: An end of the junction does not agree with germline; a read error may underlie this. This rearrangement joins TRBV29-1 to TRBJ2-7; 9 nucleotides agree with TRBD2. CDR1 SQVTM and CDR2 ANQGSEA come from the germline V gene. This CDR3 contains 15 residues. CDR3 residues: CSVAPMSLAGRERYF. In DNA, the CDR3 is TGCAGCGTTGCCCCGATGTCACTAGCGGGTAGAGAGCGGTACTTC.

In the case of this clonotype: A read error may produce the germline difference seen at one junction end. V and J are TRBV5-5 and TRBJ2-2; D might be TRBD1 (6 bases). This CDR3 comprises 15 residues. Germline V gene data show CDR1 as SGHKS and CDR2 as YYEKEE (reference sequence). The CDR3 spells CASSRGDRYNGELLF. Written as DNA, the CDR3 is TGTGCCAGCAGCCGAGGAGACAGGTACAACGGGGAGCTGTTATTT.

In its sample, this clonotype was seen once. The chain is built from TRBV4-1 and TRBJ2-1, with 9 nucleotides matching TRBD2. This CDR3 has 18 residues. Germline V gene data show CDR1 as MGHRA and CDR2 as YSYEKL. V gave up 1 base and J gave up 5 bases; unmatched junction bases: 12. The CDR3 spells CASSQVGWGLAGNNEQFF. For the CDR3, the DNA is TGCGCCAGCAGCCAAGTAGGCTGGGGACTAGCTGGAAACAATGAGCAGTTCTTC.

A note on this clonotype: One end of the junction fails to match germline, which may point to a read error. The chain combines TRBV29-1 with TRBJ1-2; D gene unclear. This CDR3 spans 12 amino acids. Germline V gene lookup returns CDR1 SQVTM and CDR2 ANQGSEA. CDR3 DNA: TGTAGCATCCGAGACGATGAGGATGGCTACACCTTC. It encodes CSIRDDEDGYTF.

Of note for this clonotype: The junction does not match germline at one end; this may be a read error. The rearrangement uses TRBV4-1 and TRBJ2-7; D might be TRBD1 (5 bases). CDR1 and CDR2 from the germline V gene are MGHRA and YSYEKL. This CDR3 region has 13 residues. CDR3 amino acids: CAGGFDRLYEQYF. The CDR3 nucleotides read TGCGCCGGCGGTTTCGACAGACTCTACGAGCAATACTTC.

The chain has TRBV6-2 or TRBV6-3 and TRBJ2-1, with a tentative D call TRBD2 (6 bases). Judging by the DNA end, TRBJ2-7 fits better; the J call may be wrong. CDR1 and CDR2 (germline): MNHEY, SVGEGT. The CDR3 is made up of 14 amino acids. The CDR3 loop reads CACGGIETSNEQYF. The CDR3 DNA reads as TGTGCCTGTGGGGGGATTGAGACGTCCAATGAGCAGTACTTC.

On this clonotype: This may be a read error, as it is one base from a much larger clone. The chain's CDR3 is CANSLWGQPDSPLHF. The CDR3 nucleotides read TGTGCCAACAGCTTATGGGGACAGCCTGATTCACCCCTCCACTTT. The J gene is TRBJ1-6, the V gene TRBV7-9; 7 nucleotides align to TRBD1. Germline V lookup: CDR1 SEHNR, CDR2 FQNEAQ (reference sequence). The CDR3 contains 15 residues.

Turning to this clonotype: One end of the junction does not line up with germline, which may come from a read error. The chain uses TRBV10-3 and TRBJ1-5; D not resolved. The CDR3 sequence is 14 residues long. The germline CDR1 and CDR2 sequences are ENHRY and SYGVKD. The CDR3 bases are TGTGCCATTAGTGAGTCAGAGTGCCATCAGCCCCAGCATTTT. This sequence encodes CAISESECHQPQHF.

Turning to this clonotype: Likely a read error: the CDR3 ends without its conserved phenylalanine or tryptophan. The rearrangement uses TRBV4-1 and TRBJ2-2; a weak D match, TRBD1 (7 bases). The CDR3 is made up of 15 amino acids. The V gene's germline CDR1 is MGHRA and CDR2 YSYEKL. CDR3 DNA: TGCGCTAGCAGCAGCAGGGGGGCCTGTACCGGGGAGCTGTTTTCT. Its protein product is CASSSRGACTGELFS.

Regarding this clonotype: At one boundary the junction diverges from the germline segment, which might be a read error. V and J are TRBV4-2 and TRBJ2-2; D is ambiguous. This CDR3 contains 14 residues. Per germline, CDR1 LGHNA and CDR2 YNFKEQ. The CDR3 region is CAGSQVPSAGELFF. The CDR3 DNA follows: TGTGCCGGCAGCCAAGTCCCATCAGCCGGAGAGCTGTTTTTT.

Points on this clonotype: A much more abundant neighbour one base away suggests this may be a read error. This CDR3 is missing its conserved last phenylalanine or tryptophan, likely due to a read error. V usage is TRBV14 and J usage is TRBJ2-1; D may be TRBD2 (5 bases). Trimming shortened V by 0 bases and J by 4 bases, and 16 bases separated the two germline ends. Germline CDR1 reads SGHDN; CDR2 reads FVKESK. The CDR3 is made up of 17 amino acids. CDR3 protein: CASSQDLRLTGYNEQFL. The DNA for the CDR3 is TGTGCCAGCAGCCAAGATCTTCGACTAACGGGATACAATGAGCAGTTCCTC.

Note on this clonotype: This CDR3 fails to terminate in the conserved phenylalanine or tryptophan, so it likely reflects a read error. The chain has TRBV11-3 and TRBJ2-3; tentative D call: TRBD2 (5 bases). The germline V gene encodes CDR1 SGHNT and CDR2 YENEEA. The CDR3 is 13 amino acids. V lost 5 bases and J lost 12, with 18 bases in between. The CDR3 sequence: CASSLMWGDIQYL. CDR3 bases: TGTGCCAGCAGCCTAATGTGGGGAGATATCCAGTATTTG.

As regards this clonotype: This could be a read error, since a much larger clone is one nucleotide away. The CDR3 spells CAWSGQGNSFYNEQFF. The CDR3 DNA reads TGTGCCTGGAGTGGTCAGGGGAATAGCTTTTACAATGAGCAGTTCTTC. The rearrangement joins TRBV30 to TRBJ2-1, with D maybe TRBD1 (6 bases). V lost 1 base to trimming and J lost 4 bases, with 17 bases between them. The V gene's germline CDR1 is GTSNPN and CDR2 SVGIG (reference sequence). This CDR3 is 16 amino acids long.

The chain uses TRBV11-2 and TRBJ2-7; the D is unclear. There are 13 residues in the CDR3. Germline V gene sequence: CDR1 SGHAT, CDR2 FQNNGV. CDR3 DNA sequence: TGTGTCAGCAGCTTAGTTGTCTCCTACGAGCAGTACGTC. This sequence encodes CVSSLVVSYEQYV.

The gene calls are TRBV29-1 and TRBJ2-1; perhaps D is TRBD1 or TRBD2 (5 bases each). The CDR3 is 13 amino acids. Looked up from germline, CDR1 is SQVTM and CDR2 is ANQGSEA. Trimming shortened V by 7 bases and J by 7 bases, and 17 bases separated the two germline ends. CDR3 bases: TGCAGCGCTTCCGGGACGACTTATAATGAGCAGTTCTTC. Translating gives CSASGTTYNEQFF.

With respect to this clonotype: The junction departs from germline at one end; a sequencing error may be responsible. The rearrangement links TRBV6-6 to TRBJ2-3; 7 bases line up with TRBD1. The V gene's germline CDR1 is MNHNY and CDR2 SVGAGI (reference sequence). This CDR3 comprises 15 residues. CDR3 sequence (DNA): TGCGCCAGGAGTCCTGACAGGGCGAGCACAGATACGCAGTATTTT. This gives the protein CARSPDRASTDTQYF.

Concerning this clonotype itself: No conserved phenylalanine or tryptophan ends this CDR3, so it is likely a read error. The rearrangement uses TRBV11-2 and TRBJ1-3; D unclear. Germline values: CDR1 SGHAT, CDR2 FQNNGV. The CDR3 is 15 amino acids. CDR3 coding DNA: TGTACCAGCAGCTTAGATTCTCGGGCCGGTAGCACCATATATTCT. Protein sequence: CTSSLDSRAGSTIYS.